This T cell receptor beta chain came from a study of regulatory T cells in long-lasting Graves disease. Study at large: Antithyroid drugs had been taken by newly diagnosed Graves' patients for under 3 months.

This clonotype was counted at least ten times. The antigen is undetermined. Study outcomes and limitations: The study found TRBV28, TRBJ1-2 and TRBJ2-5 favored in persistent disease. Persistent cases of Graves' showed reduced TCR diversity relative to newly diagnosed patients.

Assembly of TCR beta libraries relied on iRepertoire HTBI primers together with Arm-PCR of CDR3 regions. TCRdb ran MiXCR on the multiplex PCR reads and lists one entry per CDR3 protein. The sample has approximately 300,000 distinct CDR3 sequences, 15% to 20% seen once. The time point denotes: newly diagnosed GD, antithyroid drugs for less than 3 months. There was RNA extracted from PBMCs, and the TCR library was made from it. As a group, patients came from one endocrinology department in Xi'an, China. This CDR3 has 13 residues. Trimming took 5 bases from V and 4 from J, leaving 9 bases between them. The genes are TRBV12-3 or TRBV12-4 and TRBJ1-5; D is undetermined. The specimen comprised peripheral blood mononuclear cells (PBMCs), sampled at new diagnosis, from a patient treated with antithyroid drugs. This receptor was identified in a female donor with Graves disease. The CDR3 is CASSAKNNQPQHF. CDR3 nucleotide sequence: TGTGCCAGCAGTGCGAAGAATAATCAGCCCCAGCATTTT.